One sample yielded the 4 T cell receptor beta chains listed below, sequenced in a study of T cell responses to AZD1222 COVID-19 vaccine (dated by TCRdb to the early 2020s). Library preparation employed the immunoSEQ multiplex PCR assay. The source is immuneACCESS, and TCRdb retained only in-frame sequences with V and J called. Part of the clones is not carried over; for the studies checked, unresolved V genes explain less than half of this, and the remainder is unexplained. This sample comprises some 170,000 clones, around nine tenths of them detected only once. The ten largest account for approximately 4.3% of the sample. What the time point label conveys for this sample: about 28 days (+/-7) after the second vaccine dose. This sample comprised peripheral blood, obtained 28 days after the second AZD1222 dose. The receptors derive from an adult who received the AZD1222 COVID-19 vaccine.

This chain connects TRBV2 to TRBJ1-2; TRBD1 aligns across 8 bases. The germline CDR1 and CDR2 sequences are SNHLY and FYNNEI. After removal of 8 bases from V and 6 bases from J, the junction contained 8 bases not matched to a gene. The CDR3 spans 13 residues. In DNA form, the CDR3 reads TGTGCCAGCGCGGACAGGGCCGGACATGGCTACACCTTC. Protein product: CASADRAGHGYTF.

The chain has TRBV19 and TRBJ2-7; 9 bases fit TRBD1. The CDR3 is made up of 15 amino acids. Trimming at V came to 6 bases and at J to 5 bases, leaving 11 bases not matched to a gene. CDR1 is LNHDA, CDR2 SQIVND, per germline (reference sequence). The CDR3 reads CASSLVPGQGNEQYF. CDR3 DNA: TGTGCCAGTAGCCTGGTACCGGGACAGGGTAACGAGCAGTACTTC.

The chain joins TRBV19 to TRBJ1-2; no firm D call. The V and J ends lost 7 bases and 5 bases respectively, with 14 bases between them. Germline CDR1 is LNHDA and CDR2 is SQIVND (reference sequence). The CDR3 covers 13 residues. CDR3 loop: CASTGRNSYGYTF. The CDR3 DNA reads TGTGCCAGTACGGGCAGAAACAGTTATGGCTACACCTTC.

The chain carries TRBV11-1 and TRBJ2-1, with D unclear. CDR1 and CDR2 from the germline V gene are SGHAT and FQDESV (reference sequence). The CDR3 totals 15 residues. The germline V and J ends were trimmed by 4 bases and 15 bases, with 25 bases remaining between them. Here the CDR3 reads CASSSFIVQENIPFF. CDR3 in DNA: TGTGCCAGCAGCTCTTTTATAGTGCAGGAAAATATCCCGTTCTTC.